This TCR beta chain was obtained from a study of cytomegalovirus exposure and HLA in healthy donors. Study-wide points: Cytomegalovirus association was assigned to about 150 TCR beta chains. Reports showed the classifier diagnosing cytomegalovirus status with high specificity and sensitivity. The tendency of first-cohort TCR clusters to co-occur in the 100 to 150 validation repertoires was identified by a subsequent analysis.

Regarding this clone: Its target is not known.

Germline CDR1 MNHEY, CDR2 SMNVEV (reference sequence). The CDR3 sequence is 15 residues long. V was clipped by 2 bases and J by 4 bases, with 14 bases between them. The donors were in the approximately 120-subject validation cohort; that cohort was separate from the roughly 730-subject first cohort. Produced via immunoSEQ multiplex PCR; TCRdb's table is partial and in-frame only. The sample comprises more than 200,000 clones, roughly 87% of which are singletons, and 9.5% to 15% rests with the top ten. The chain carries TRBV27 and TRBJ1-1; TRBD1 is a possible D gene (5 bases). Source material: PBMCs. This clonotype was sampled from a man between 18 and 35 years old in good health and CMV-seropositive. Here the CDR3 reads CASSLGRAISTEAFF. The CDR3 DNA is TGTGCCAGCAGTTTAGGCAGGGCCATAAGCACTGAAGCTTTCTTT.